In its sample, the clone carrying this T cell receptor beta chain was seen a few times. The data belong to a study of blood T cell repertoires in COVID-19. The germline V and J ends were trimmed by 0 bases and 3 bases, with 7 bases remaining between them. Germline V gives CDR1 SGHNT, CDR2 YYREEE (reference sequence). The CDR3 spans 14 residues. Assay: immunoSEQ multiplex PCR; the TCRdb copy retains only in-frame clones and omits some. The sample holds approximately 220,000 clones, around 90% seen once. It was within 2 weeks before study entry that exposed participants met a COVID-19 case. Sequencing was performed on PBMCs or T cells enriched from blood (not recorded which). The sequence was collected from a man aged 30 to 45 who had been exposed to COVID-19. V is TRBV5-4 and J is TRBJ1-3; possibly TRBD1 for D (6 bases). The CDR3 region has the DNA TGTGCCAGCAGCTTGGAGGGGGTTGGAAACACCATATATTTT. Its translation is CASSLEGVGNTIYF.